This TCR beta chain was captured in a study of CD8 T cells in ankylosing spondylitis. CDR1 and CDR2 from the germline V gene are PRHDT and FYEKMQ (reference sequence). V gave up 5 bases and J gave up 6 bases; unmatched junction bases: 6. The CDR3 is 15 residues long. Via MiXCR, TCRdb re-called the 5' RACE reads, giving one row per CDR3 protein. The sample has almost 400,000 distinct CDR3 sequences, about 22% seen once; the top ten hold 15% to 20%. Broader study findings: Blood from ankylosing spondylitis patients appeared to carry a characteristic roughly 8-variant TCR beta motif.

This clonotype was counted only a few times. As yet, its antigen is unknown. The receptor comes from a male donor with ankylosing spondylitis. The chain has TRBV13 and TRBJ2-1; 11 nucleotides match TRBD2. Sequencing was done on a sample of blood, either unsorted or a sorted T cell fraction (not recorded which). The CDR3 nucleotides are TGTGCCAGCAGCGTAATAGCGGGAGGGGTCAATGAGCAGTTCTTC. Its protein is CASSVIAGGVNEQFF.